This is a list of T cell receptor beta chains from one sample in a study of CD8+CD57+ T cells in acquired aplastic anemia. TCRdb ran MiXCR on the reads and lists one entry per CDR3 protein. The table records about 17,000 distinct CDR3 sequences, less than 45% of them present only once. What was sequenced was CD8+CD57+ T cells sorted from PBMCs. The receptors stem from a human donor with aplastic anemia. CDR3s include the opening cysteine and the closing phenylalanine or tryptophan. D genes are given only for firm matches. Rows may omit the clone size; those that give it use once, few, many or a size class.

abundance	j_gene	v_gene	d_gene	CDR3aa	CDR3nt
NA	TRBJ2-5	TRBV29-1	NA	CSVDAGIVETQYF	TGCAGCGTTGACGCGGGGATAGTAGAGACCCAGTACTTC
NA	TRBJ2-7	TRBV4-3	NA	CASSQITGNEQYF	TGCGCCAGCAGCCAGATTACAGGTAACGAGCAGTACTTC
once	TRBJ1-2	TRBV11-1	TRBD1	CATIPSDRGGYTF	TGTGCCACGATCCCTTCCGACAGGGGTGGCTACACCTTC
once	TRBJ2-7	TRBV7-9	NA	CASSLEWPYEQYF	TGTGCCAGCAGTTTAGAATGGCCCTACGAGCAGTACTTC
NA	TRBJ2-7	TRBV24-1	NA	CASSQTGGADTYEQYF	TGTGCCAGCAGCCAGACGGGGGGCGCGGATACCTACGAGCAGTACTTC
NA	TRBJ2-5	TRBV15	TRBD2	CATSSWTPGGPGETQYF	TGTGCCACCAGCAGCTGGACCCCGGGGGGGCCGGGAGAGACCCAGTACTTC
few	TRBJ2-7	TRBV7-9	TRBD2	CASNSGSSYEQYF	TGTGCCAGCAATAGCGGGAGTAGTTACGAGCAGTACTTC
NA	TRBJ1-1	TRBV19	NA	CATRGRTEAFF	TGTGCCACCCGGGGTCGGACTGAAGCTTTCTTT
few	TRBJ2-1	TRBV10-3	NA	CASRSDTYNEQFF	TGTGCCTCTAGATCGGACACATACAATGAGCAGTTCTTC
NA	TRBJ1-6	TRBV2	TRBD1	CASSAEGAVGPPLHF	TGTGCCAGCAGTGCCGAGGGGGCAGTCGGTCCACCCCTCCACTTT
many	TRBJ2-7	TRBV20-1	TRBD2	CSARDLAGYEQYF	TGCAGTGCTAGAGATCTAGCGGGCTACGAGCAGTACTTC
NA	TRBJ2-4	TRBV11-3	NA	CASSEVGGGDIQYF	TGTGCCAGCAGCGAGGTGGGGGGCGGAGACATTCAGTACTTC
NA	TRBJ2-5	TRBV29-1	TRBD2	CSVEGGSGYQETQYF	TGCAGCGTTGAAGGCGGTAGCGGGTACCAAGAGACCCAGTACTTC
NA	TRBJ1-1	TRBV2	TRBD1	CASSLGQGGRTEAFF	TGTGCCAGCAGTCTTGGGCAGGGGGGTAGGACTGAAGCTTTCTTT
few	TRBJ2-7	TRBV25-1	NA	CAGTGNYEQYF	TGTGCCGGGACCGGTAACTACGAGCAGTACTTC
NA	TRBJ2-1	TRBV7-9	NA	CASSLGGSVQFF	TGTGCCAGCAGCTTAGGGGGGAGTGTGCAGTTCTTC
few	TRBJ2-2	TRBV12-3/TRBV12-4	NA	CAGSTLGVSNTGELFF	TGTGCCGGCAGTACCCTAGGCGTGTCGAACACCGGGGAGCTGTTTTTT
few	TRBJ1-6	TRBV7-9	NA	CASSLLNSPLHF	TGTGCCAGCAGCTTATTGAATTCACCCCTCCACTTT
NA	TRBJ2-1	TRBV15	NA	CATSSPAPIYNEQFF	TGTGCCACCAGCAGCCCCGCCCCCATCTACAATGAGCAGTTCTTC
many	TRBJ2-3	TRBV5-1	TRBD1	CASSFQGAGGTDTQYF	TGCGCCAGCAGTTTTCAGGGGGCTGGGGGTACAGATACGCAGTATTTT
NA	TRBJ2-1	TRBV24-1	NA	CATSDDIGGPDTQFF	TGTGCCACCAGTGATGATATCGGAGGTCCAGATACGCAGTTCTTC
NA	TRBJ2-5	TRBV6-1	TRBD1	CASSERSGGYQETQYF	TGTGCCAGCAGTGAAAGGTCAGGGGGCTACCAAGAGACCCAGTACTTC
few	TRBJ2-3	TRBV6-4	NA	CASSDSTGGGTDTQYF	TGTGCCAGCAGTGACTCAACGGGGGGCGGAACAGATACGCAGTATTTT
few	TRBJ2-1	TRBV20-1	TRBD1	CSARGQGDYNEQFF	TGCAGTGCTAGGGGACAGGGTGATTACAATGAGCAGTTCTTC
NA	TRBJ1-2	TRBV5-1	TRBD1	CASSLSGGIDYGYTF	TGCGCCAGCAGCTTGTCAGGGGGCATTGACTATGGCTACACCTTC
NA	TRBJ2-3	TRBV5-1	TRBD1	CASRSGLGGTGVFGTDTQYF	TGCGCCAGCAGGTCCGGACTGGGGGGGACAGGGGTTTTTGGCACAGATACGCAGTATTTT
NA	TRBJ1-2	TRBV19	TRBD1	CASSQQGTDSYGYTF	TGTGCCAGTAGTCAACAGGGGACAGATTCCTATGGCTACACCTTC
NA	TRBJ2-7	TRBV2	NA	CASSHRDKFYEQYF	TGTGCCAGCAGTCACCGGGACAAGTTTTACGAGCAGTACTTC
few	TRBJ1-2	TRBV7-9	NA	CASSLTGSNGYTF	TGTGCCAGCAGCTTAACGGGATCGAATGGCTACACCTTC
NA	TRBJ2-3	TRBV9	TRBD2	CASSFRTSGGVTDTQYF	TGTGCCAGCAGCTTCCGGACTAGCGGGGGGGTCACAGATACGCAGTATTTT
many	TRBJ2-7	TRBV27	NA	CASSLGTVPYEQYF	TGTGCCAGCAGTTTAGGGACGGTACCCTACGAGCAGTACTTC
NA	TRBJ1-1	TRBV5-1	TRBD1	CASRSGQGGVEAFF	TGCGCCAGCAGGTCCGGACAGGGCGGGGTTGAAGCTTTCTTT
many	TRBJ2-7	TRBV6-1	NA	CASSGQDSYEQYF	TGTGCCAGCAGTGGGCAGGACAGCTACGAGCAGTACTTC
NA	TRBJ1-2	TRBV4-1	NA	CASSQEATAVTGYTF	TGCGCCAGCAGCCAAGAGGCAACGGCGGTGACGGGCTACACCTTC
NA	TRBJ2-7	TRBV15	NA	CATSSLDRYEQYF	TGTGCCACCAGCAGCCTCGACAGGTACGAGCAGTACTTC
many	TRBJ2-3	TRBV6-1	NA	CASSPAETDTQYF	TGTGCCAGCAGCCCAGCCGAGACAGATACGCAGTATTTT
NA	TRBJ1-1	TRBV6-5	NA	CASSYRLDATEAFF	TGTGCCAGCAGTTACCGATTAGATGCCACTGAAGCTTTCTTT
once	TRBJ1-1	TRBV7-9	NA	CASSLPPGGSTEAFF	TGTGCCAGCAGCTTGCCCCCGGGGGGGAGCACTGAAGCTTTCTTT
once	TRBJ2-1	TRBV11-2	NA	CASSSRSGAGYNEQFF	TGTGCCAGCAGCAGTCGTAGCGGAGCTGGGTACAATGAGCAGTTCTTC
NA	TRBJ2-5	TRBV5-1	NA	CASSRLTGNQETQYF	TGCGCCAGCAGCCGTTTGACAGGAAACCAAGAGACCCAGTACTTC
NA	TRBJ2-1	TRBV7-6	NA	CASSPALLNEQFF	TGTGCCAGCAGCCCGGCACTACTGAATGAGCAGTTCTTC
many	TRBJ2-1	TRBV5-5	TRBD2	CASSSVTSGYNEQFF	TGTGCCAGCAGCTCCGTGACTAGCGGATACAATGAGCAGTTCTTC
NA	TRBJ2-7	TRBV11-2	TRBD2	CASSPGLALSSRYEQYF	TGTGCCAGCAGCCCCGGACTAGCGCTCTCATCGAGATACGAGCAGTACTTC
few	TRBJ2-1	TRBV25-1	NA	CASSVLAREQFF	TGTGCCAGCAGTGTCCTAGCTCGGGAGCAGTTCTTC
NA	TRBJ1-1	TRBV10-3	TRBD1	CAISGLPGQGSTEAFF	TGTGCCATCAGTGGACTCCCGGGACAGGGTTCCACTGAAGCTTTCTTT
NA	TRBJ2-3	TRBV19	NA	CASSLGGGTDTQYF	TGTGCCAGTAGTTTGGGCGGAGGAACAGATACGCAGTATTTT
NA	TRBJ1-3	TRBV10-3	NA	CAIAQEDVGNTIYF	TGTGCCATCGCCCAGGAGGACGTTGGAAACACCATATATTTT
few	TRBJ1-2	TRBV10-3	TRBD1	CAIPKDRGLANYGYTF	TGTGCCATCCCTAAGGACAGGGGGCTAGCTAACTATGGCTACACCTTC
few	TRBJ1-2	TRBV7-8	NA	CASSPGLGGYTF	TGTGCCAGCAGCCCAGGGTTAGGTGGCTACACCTTC
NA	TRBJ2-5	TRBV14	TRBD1	CASSQTTGGRQTQYF	TGTGCCAGCAGCCAAACGACAGGGGGCAGGCAGACCCAATACTTC
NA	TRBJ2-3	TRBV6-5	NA	CASSYSELSTDTQYF	TGTGCCAGCAGTTACTCGGAGTTGAGCACAGATACGCAGTATTTT
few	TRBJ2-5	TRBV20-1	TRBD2	CSASLAGAETQYF	TGCAGTGCTAGCCTAGCGGGAGCAGAGACCCAGTACTTC
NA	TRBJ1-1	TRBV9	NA	CASSRGGSEAFF	TGTGCCAGCAGTCGGGGAGGGAGTGAAGCTTTCTTT
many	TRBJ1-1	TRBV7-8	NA	CASSLVSANTEAFF	TGTGCCAGCAGCTTAGTTTCCGCGAACACTGAAGCTTTCTTT
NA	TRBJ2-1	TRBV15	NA	CATSRASGAVEQFF	TGTGCCACCAGCAGAGCTTCGGGGGCTGTTGAGCAGTTCTTC
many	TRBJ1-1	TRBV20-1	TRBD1	CSASRLDRANTEAFF	TGCAGTGCTTCTCGACTCGACAGGGCGAACACTGAAGCTTTCTTT
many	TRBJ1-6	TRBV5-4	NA	CASSFEKIHNSPLHF	TGTGCCAGCAGCTTCGAGAAGATCCACAATTCACCCCTCCACTTT
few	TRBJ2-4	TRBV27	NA	CASSFAGLRNIQYF	TGTGCCAGCAGTTTTGCAGGGTTAAGAAACATTCAGTACTTC
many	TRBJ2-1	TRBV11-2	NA	CASSLAGSYYNEQFF	TGTGCCAGCAGCCTCGCCGGGAGTTACTACAATGAGCAGTTCTTC